Following are 25 T cell receptor beta chains from one sample sequenced in a study of T cell changes during pregnancy in multiple sclerosis. Clones were sequenced by immunoSEQ multiplex PCR, and TCRdb holds only the in-frame ones, with some missing. The sample holds around 32,000 clones, 87% seen once. The source material was CD8+ T cells from peripheral blood mononuclear cells, sampled before pregnancy. The receptor source for this set is a female donor with multiple sclerosis, enrolled in a pregnancy study.

This clone was seen just once. The CDR3 bases are TGTGCCAGCAGCTTGTGGACAGGGGGCTCCTACGAGCAGTACTTC. It specifies CASSLWTGGSYEQYF. The V and J genes are TRBV5-6 and TRBJ2-7, with 10 bases lining up with TRBD1. The CDR3 has 15 residues. Germline V gives CDR1 SGHDT, CDR2 YYEEEE. J gave up 0 bases and V 1 base, and 1 base lay outside the gene matches.

The chain is built from TRBV6-4 and TRBJ2-6, with 7 positions matching TRBD1. The V gene's germline CDR1 is MRHNA and CDR2 SNTAGT. V shed 5 bases, J shed 2 bases, and the junction held 0 bases outside the gene matches. The CDR3 covers 14 residues. CDR3 nucleotides: TGTGCCAGCAGTCAGGGGGCTGGGGCCAACGTCCTGACTTTC. It is translated as CASSQGAGANVLTF.

This sequence joins TRBV2 and TRBJ2-1; D perhaps matches TRBD1 (5 bases). Germline CDR1 is SNHLY and CDR2 is FYNNEI. This CDR3 comprises 13 residues. Trimming pared 5 bases from V and 5 bases from J, leaving 10 bases between. The DNA for the CDR3 is TGTGCCAGCAGTTACAGGAGAAACAATGAGCAGTTCTTC. Amino acids: CASSYRRNNEQFF.

This chain uses TRBV30 with TRBJ2-3; D perhaps matches TRBD2 (5 bases). V lost 1 base and J 5 bases, leaving 19 bases between the germline ends. The CDR3 loop spans 16 amino acids. Germline lookup yields CDR1 GTSNPN and CDR2 SVGIG (reference sequence). In DNA form, the CDR3 reads TGTGCCTGGAGTGCCCCCACTAGTCAAGATGGAGATACGCAGTATTTT. Translating it yields CAWSAPTSQDGDTQYF. Filled out from reference TRBV30 and TRBJ2-3, the complete variable domain reads SQTIHQWPATLVQPVGSPLSLECTVEGTSNPNLYWYRQAAGRGLQLLFYSVGIGQISSEVPQNLSASRPQDRQFILSSKKLLLSDSGFYLCAWSAPTSQDGDTQYFGPGTRLTVL.

This clone has just one count. The V gene is TRBV30, the J gene TRBJ2-7, with 14 bases aligning to TRBD2. This CDR3 contains 14 residues. Trimming removed 5 bases from V and 2 bases from J; junction bases left unmatched: 2. CDR1 and CDR2 (germline): GTSNPN, SVGIG (reference sequence). The CDR3 sequence: CAWGLAGGPYEQYF. DNA of the CDR3: TGTGCCTGGGGACTAGCGGGAGGCCCCTACGAGCAGTACTTC. The variable domain in full, with the rest retrieved from reference TRBV30 and TRBJ2-7, is SQTIHQWPATLVQPVGSPLSLECTVEGTSNPNLYWYRQAAGRGLQLLFYSVGIGQISSEVPQNLSASRPQDRQFILSSKKLLLSDSGFYLCAWGLAGGPYEQYFGPGTRLTVT.

The chain has TRBV6-1 and TRBJ1-1; D is unresolved. The germline V gene has CDR1 MNHNS and CDR2 SASEGT. V lost 3 bases and J 0 bases, leaving 8 bases between the germline ends. The CDR3 length is 14 residues. The CDR3 loop reads CASSERVVNTEAFF. The CDR3 DNA is TGTGCCAGCAGTGAGCGAGTGGTGAACACTGAAGCTTTCTTT.

V gene TRBV6-1 combines with J gene TRBJ2-1; TRBD2 matches at 8 bases. The CDR3 consists of 17 residues. Germline CDR1 is MNHNS and CDR2 is SASEGT. V shed 0 bases and J 0 bases; nucleotides not matched to a gene: 4. As DNA, the CDR3 is TGTGCCAGCAGTGAAGCGGCGGGGGGAAGCTCCTACAATGAGCAGTTCTTC. Translation: CASSEAAGGSSYNEQFF.

This clone has only one observation. This chain joins TRBV28 and TRBJ1-5; TRBD1 might be the D (5 bases). This CDR3 has 18 amino acids. The germline CDR1 and CDR2 sequences are MDHEN and SYDVKM. The V and J ends lost 3 bases and 5 bases respectively, with 23 bases between them. This CDR3 reads CASSFSAGLGNLDQPQHF. CDR3 nucleotides: TGTGCCAGCAGTTTCTCGGCAGGGCTTGGGAACTTAGATCAGCCCCAGCATTTT. The variable domain in full, completed from reference TRBV28 and TRBJ1-5, reads DVKVTQSSRYLVKRTGEKVFLECVQDMDHENMFWYRQDPGLGLRLIYFSYDVKMKEKGDIPEGYSVSREKKERFSLILESASTNQTSMYLCASSFSAGLGNLDQPQHFGDGTRLSIL.

This chain connects TRBV9 to TRBJ2-7; 8 bases fit TRBD2. V trimming: 4 bases; J trimming: 0 bases; junction bases outside the gene matches: 6. CDR1 and CDR2 (germline): SGDLS, YYNGEE. The CDR3 sequence is 15 residues long. The CDR3 is CASSLLAANSYEQYF. The DNA of the CDR3 is TGTGCCAGCAGCTTACTAGCGGCTAACTCCTACGAGCAGTACTTC. Full variable domain (rest looked up from reference TRBV9 and TRBJ2-7): DSGVTQTPKHLITATGQRVTLRCSPRSGDLSVYWYQQSLDQGLQFLIQYYNGEERAKGNILERFSAQQFPDLHSELNLSSLELGDSALYFCASSLLAANSYEQYFGPGTRLTVT.

This chain uses TRBV11-2 with TRBJ2-3; D gene uncertain. V lost 2 bases, J lost 2 bases, and 11 bases lay in between. The CDR3 totals 15 residues. Looked up from germline, CDR1 is SGHAT and CDR2 is FQNNGV. In DNA, the CDR3 is TGTGCCAGCAGCTTATCCCAGTTATTCACAGATACGCAGTATTTT. As protein: CASSLSQLFTDTQYF.

The genes are TRBV6-4 and TRBJ2-2; maybe TRBD2 (6 bases). This CDR3 spans 14 amino acids. Deletions cut 0 bases from V and 5 bases from J, with 7 bases between. Per the germline V gene, CDR1 is MRHNA and CDR2 is SNTAGT. CDR3 sequence reads: CASSDSGTTGELFF. The CDR3 DNA is TGTGCCAGCAGTGACTCCGGGACTACCGGGGAGCTGTTTTTT.

The rearrangement joins TRBV6-4 to TRBJ1-1, with TRBD1 identical over 7 bases. The junction had 9 bases not matched to a gene; V was cut back by 0 bases and J by 5 bases. CDR1 MRHNA and CDR2 SNTAGT come from the germline V gene. The CDR3 has 16 amino acids. CDR3 in DNA: TGTGCCAGCAGTGACTCCGACAGGGCTGATTGGACTGAAGCTTTCTTT. This encodes CASSDSDRADWTEAFF.

A single count supports this clone. The CDR3 loop reads CASTDRGSHNEQFF. CDR3 DNA sequence: TGTGCCAGCACCGACAGGGGTTCTCACAATGAGCAGTTCTTC. The chain carries TRBV11-3 and TRBJ2-1; 8 bases line up with TRBD1. The CDR3 totals 14 residues. Germline V gives CDR1 SGHNT, CDR2 YENEEA. Unmatched junction bases numbered 7, after V lost 7 bases and J lost 5 bases.

The chain carries TRBV9 and TRBJ2-7, with 9 bases matching TRBD2. Unmatched junction bases numbered 9, after V lost 2 bases and J lost 6 bases. This CDR3 has 15 residues. CDR1 and CDR2 (germline): SGDLS, YYNGEE. The CDR3 region has the DNA TGTGCCAGCAGCGTCGGAGGTAGCGGGAGTGTCGAGCAGTACTTC. It yields the protein CASSVGGSGSVEQYF.

The V and J genes are TRBV2 and TRBJ2-1, with 10 bases identical to TRBD2. There are 16 residues in the CDR3. The germline gives CDR1 SNHLY, CDR2 FYNNEI. V trimming: 4 bases; J trimming: 0 bases; junction bases outside the gene matches: 3. CDR3 bases: TGTGCCAGCAGTGTCCCTAGCGGGAGCTCCTACAATGAGCAGTTCTTC. It specifies CASSVPSGSSYNEQFF. Based on the CDR3 plus reference TRBV2 and TRBJ2-1, the full variable domain is EPEVTQTPSHQVTQMGQEVILRCVPISNHLYFYWYRQILGQKVEFLVSFYNNEISEKSEIFDDQFSVERPDGSNFTLKIRSTKLEDSAMYFCASSVPSGSSYNEQFFGPGTRLTVL.

The rearrangement uses TRBV6-5 and TRBJ2-2; 8 bases line up with TRBD2. The V gene's germline CDR1 is MNHEY and CDR2 SVGAGI. CDR3 size: 15 residues. The trim removed 5 bases at V and 2 bases at J, leaving 4 bases unmatched. CDR3 DNA: TGTGCCAGCAGTGGAACTAGCGGTAACACCGGGGAGCTGTTTTTT. Translating it yields CASSGTSGNTGELFF.

This rearrangement joins TRBV9 to TRBJ2-7; TRBD2 matches 9 bases. Germline V CDR1 and CDR2: SGDLS, YYNGEE. Losses at the gene ends were 0 bases for V and 5 bases for J; bases not matched to a gene: 3. There are 14 residues in the CDR3. Written as DNA, the CDR3 is TGTGCCAGCAGCGTAGCTAGCGGGGCTCACGAGCAGTACTTC. This translates into CASSVASGAHEQYF.

The V gene is TRBV5-6, the J gene TRBJ1-2; 8 nucleotides line up with TRBD1. The CDR3 runs to 15 residues. The germline gives CDR1 SGHDT, CDR2 YYEEEE. The V segment lost 0 bases and the J segment 7 bases; nucleotides outside the gene matches: 8. The CDR3 is CASSLDPGGAFGYTF. Here the CDR3 DNA reads TGTGCCAGCAGCTTGGACCCAGGGGGCGCGTTTGGCTACACCTTC.

This clone was seen a handful of times. This chain joins TRBV21-1 and TRBJ1-6; no DNA check was done on the table's D call, TRBD1. TRBV21-1 is recorded as a pseudogene. The CDR3 has 14 amino acids. DNA for the CDR3: TGTGCCAGCACTGACAGGGTCGATAATTCACCCCTCCACTTT. Protein sequence: CASTDRVDNSPLHF.

The CDR3 DNA reads TGTGCCAGCAGTGAGACCTACGGGGGCTCTGGAAACACCATATATTTT. Its protein is CASSETYGGSGNTIYF. The V call is TRBV6-1, the J call TRBJ1-3, with D possibly matching TRBD1 (5 bases). The CDR3 is made up of 16 amino acids. The V end lost 3 bases, the J end lost 0 bases, and 12 bases lay between the germline ends. Germline V gene data show CDR1 as MNHNS and CDR2 as SASEGT.

V gene TRBV5-5 combines with J gene TRBJ1-4; D is possibly TRBD1 (5 bases). This CDR3 has 15 residues. Germline V gene lookup returns CDR1 SGHKS and CDR2 YYEKEE (reference sequence). Trimming removed 5 bases from V and 0 bases from J, with 11 bases in between. In DNA form, the CDR3 reads TGTGCCAGCAGGGATGGGGGGGCAACTAATGAAAAACTGTTTTTT. Amino acid sequence: CASRDGGATNEKLFF.

The chain couples TRBV28 to TRBJ2-3, with 7 positions matching TRBD2. The CDR3 is made up of 17 amino acids. Germline CDR1 is MDHEN and CDR2 is SYDVKM. V shed 6 bases and J 5 bases; nucleotides not matched to a gene: 17. The CDR3 DNA sequence: TGTGCCAGCAGAGTTCCCCCCGGGGGGAGGGCCGGAGATACGCAGTATTTT. Its translation: CASRVPPGGRAGDTQYF. Using reference TRBV28 and TRBJ2-3 for the parts outside the CDR3, the full variable domain is DVKVTQSSRYLVKRTGEKVFLECVQDMDHENMFWYRQDPGLGLRLIYFSYDVKMKEKGDIPEGYSVSREKKERFSLILESASTNQTSMYLCASRVPPGGRAGDTQYFGPGTRLTVL.

CDR3 bases: TGTGCCAGCAGCGTAGTGGACACAGGAACTGAAGCTTTCTTT. It encodes CASSVVDTGTEAFF. The J gene is TRBJ1-1, the V gene TRBV9; a weak D match, TRBD1 (5 bases). V dropped 0 bases and J dropped 5 bases, with 11 bases sitting between them. The CDR3 has 14 residues. Germline V gene lookup returns CDR1 SGDLS and CDR2 YYNGEE.

V usage is TRBV28 and J usage is TRBJ2-5; 7 nucleotides align to TRBD2. Germline V gene lookup returns CDR1 MDHEN and CDR2 SYDVKM. V was clipped by 9 bases and J by 2 bases; unmatched bases: 12. This CDR3 spans 15 amino acids. In nucleotides, the CDR3 is TGTGCCAGTAGAGGTCTAGCGGACCTACAAGAGACCCAGTACTTC. Translation gives CASRGLADLQETQYF.

J is TRBJ2-7 and V is TRBV11-3, with 8 bases that match TRBD2. J lost 2 bases, V lost 5 bases, and 5 bases had no gene match. The CDR3 extends over 14 amino acids. The V gene's germline CDR1 is SGHNT and CDR2 YENEEA. The CDR3 sequence is CASSPGGTPYEQYF. In DNA form, the CDR3 reads TGTGCCAGCAGCCCGGGAGGGACGCCCTACGAGCAGTACTTC.